This TCR beta chain is from a study of blood T cell repertoires in COVID-19. Study information: Material from acute and convalescent COVID-19 was sourced from the United States, Italy and Spain.

Followed longitudinally, the Seattle patients had been enrolled during active infection. Original handling: Cell counts per sample came from amplifying reference gene primers. Profiled with immunoSEQ multiplex PCR; TCRdb holds only in-frame clones, not every one. D and trimming were read from the DNA, whereas the V and J calls and clone size are those reported in that table. Of approximately 250,000 clones in the sample, roughly 91% were seen once. Germline values: CDR1 LNHDA, CDR2 SQIVND (reference sequence). The CDR3 covers 15 residues. Unmatched junction bases numbered 7, after V lost 5 bases and J lost 3 bases.

The chain combines TRBV19 with TRBJ1-5, with 7 bases that match TRBD1. The sequence was obtained from a man aged 25 to 40 with COVID-19, enrolled during active disease. Input material: peripheral blood. CDR3 region: CASSLRGQYNQPQHF. The CDR3 DNA sequence: TGTGCCAGTAGTCTCAGGGGACAGTACAATCAGCCCCAGCATTTT.